A single sample is the source of the 25 T cell receptor beta chains below, sequenced in a study of blood T cell repertoires in COVID-19. TCRdb's table, derived via immunoSEQ multiplex PCR, lists solely in-frame clones and lacks some. The sample lists over 150,000 clones, just over 85% occurring once. The sequencing sample was made of PBMCs or T cells enriched from blood (not recorded which). These receptors were collected from a woman under 30 who had recovered from COVID-19.

The rearrangement links TRBV28 to TRBJ2-1, with TRBD2 matching over 8 bases. Trimming at V came to 7 bases and at J to 4 bases, leaving 9 bases not matched to a gene. CDR3 size: 15 residues. In germline, CDR1 is MDHEN, CDR2 SYDVKM. The CDR3 nucleotides read TGTGCCAGCAAATTAACGGGAGGGGAATACAATGAGCAGTTCTTC. Translated, it gives CASKLTGGEYNEQFF.

The V call is TRBV7-8, the J call TRBJ2-3; 8 bases align to TRBD2. This CDR3 is 15 amino acids long. Germline assignment: CDR1 SGHVS and CDR2 FQNEAQ. V lost 6 bases, J lost 0 bases, and 5 bases stayed unmatched. CDR3 region: CASSPREGSTDTQYF. CDR3 nucleotide sequence: TGTGCCAGCAGTCCTCGGGAGGGGAGCACAGATACGCAGTATTTT.

The chain uses TRBV9 and TRBJ1-1; D gene ambiguous. V lost 3 bases and J lost 6, with 12 bases in between. The CDR3 is 13 amino acids. Germline V gene data show CDR1 as SGDLS and CDR2 as YYNGEE. The CDR3 DNA reads as TGTGCCAGCAGCGCCCAGGTGTTATCTGAAGCTTTCTTT. Translation gives CASSAQVLSEAFF.

The sample holds one count of this clone. CDR3 sequence reads: CASSRPRESTDTQYF. The CDR3 nucleotides read TGTGCCAGCTCCCGCCCTCGGGAGAGCACAGATACGCAGTATTTT. J is TRBJ2-3 and V is TRBV18; D perhaps matches TRBD2 (6 bases). Germline V gene lookup returns CDR1 KGHSH and CDR2 LQKENI. The germline V and J ends were trimmed by 6 bases and 0 bases, with 13 bases remaining between them. The CDR3 consists of 15 residues.

This clone appeared once. The same CDR3 is also encoded by other DNA sequences in this sample. The chain has TRBV19 and TRBJ2-7; 7 positions agree with TRBD1. The CDR3 runs 15 residues. From germline, CDR1 is LNHDA and CDR2 SQIVND (reference sequence). V was clipped by 2 bases and J by 0 bases; unmatched bases: 4. The CDR3 here is CASSIFGTDSYEQYF. Written as DNA, the CDR3 is TGTGCCAGTAGTATATTCGGGACAGACTCCTACGAGCAGTACTTC. The full variable domain, completed using reference TRBV19 and TRBJ2-7, is DGGITQSPKYLFRKEGQNVTLSCEQNLNHDAMYWYRQDPGQGLRLIYYSQIVNDFQKGDIAEGYSVSREKKESFPLTVTSAQKNPTAFYLCASSIFGTDSYEQYFGPGTRLTVT.

The rearrangement joins TRBV11-2 to TRBJ1-5; 8 bases align to TRBD1. Germline trimming cut 7 bases from V and 6 bases from J; bases unmatched to any gene: 5. The CDR3 consists of 13 residues. Germline CDR1 reads SGHAT; CDR2 reads FQNNGV. The chain's CDR3 is CASNQGAGQPQHF. The CDR3 coding sequence is TGTGCCAGCAACCAGGGGGCTGGTCAGCCCCAGCATTTT.

The chain links TRBV7-2 to TRBJ2-7; D perhaps matches TRBD2 (7 bases). Trimming removed 5 bases at V and 2 bases at J, with 10 bases between. The CDR3 runs to 13 residues. Per germline, CDR1 SGHTA and CDR2 FQGNSA. CDR3 loop: CASSKGGAYEQYF. In DNA form, the CDR3 reads TGTGCCAGCAGCAAAGGGGGGGCCTACGAGCAGTACTTC.

The CDR3 nucleotides are TGTGCCAGCAGCTCAGGGGCGGCTGGGGCCAACGTCCTGACTTTC. As protein: CASSSGAAGANVLTF. The chain recombines TRBV7-9 with TRBJ2-6; possible D gene TRBD1, 6 bases. Trimming took 4 bases from V and 2 from J, leaving 9 bases between them. The germline gives CDR1 SEHNR, CDR2 FQNEAQ (reference sequence). The CDR3 covers 15 residues.

The chain links TRBV7-6 to TRBJ1-5; 10 nucleotides line up with TRBD1. Unmatched junction bases numbered 8, after V lost 3 bases and J lost 0 bases. The CDR3 runs to 18 residues. CDR1 and CDR2 (germline): SGHVS, FNYEAQ. As DNA, the CDR3 is TGTGCCAGCAGCTTGAGACTTGGGACAGGGGCTAGCAATCAGCCCCAGCATTTT. Translating it yields CASSLRLGTGASNQPQHF. Drawing the rest from reference TRBV7-6 and TRBJ1-5, the complete variable domain is GAGVSQSPRYKVTKRGQDVALRCDPISGHVSLYWYRQALGQGPEFLTYFNYEAQQDKSGLPNDRFSAERPEGSISTLTIQRTEQRDSAMYRCASSLRLGTGASNQPQHFGDGTRLSIL.

The chain recombines TRBV5-4 with TRBJ1-1; D unresolved. Germline V gene sequence: CDR1 SGHNT, CDR2 YYREEE (reference sequence). Trimming took off 3 bases at V and 5 bases at J, with 14 bases between the two ends. This CDR3 is 14 amino acids long. The CDR3 spells CASSSMGSGTEAFF. CDR3 DNA: TGTGCCAGCAGCTCGATGGGGTCGGGAACTGAAGCTTTCTTT.

The chain carries TRBV7-2 and TRBJ2-3; D might be TRBD2 (6 bases). The CDR3 totals 15 residues. The germline V and J ends were trimmed by 2 bases and 0 bases, with 9 bases remaining between them. CDR1 is SGHTA and CDR2 is FQGNSA in the germline V gene. CDR3 sequence (DNA): TGTGCCAGCAGCTTACGGGGGACTAGCACAGATACGCAGTATTTT. Translating it yields CASSLRGTSTDTQYF.

V is TRBV6-1 and J is TRBJ2-1, with D maybe TRBD1 (5 bases). CDR3 length: 11 residues. Trimming pared 3 bases from V and 9 bases from J, leaving 6 bases between. Per germline, CDR1 MNHNS and CDR2 SASEGT. The CDR3 DNA reads as TGTGCCAGCAGTGACAGGGCTGAGCAGTTCTTC. Translated, it gives CASSDRAEQFF.

The V gene is TRBV10-3, the J gene TRBJ1-6, with D tentatively TRBD1 (5 bases). Germline V gene data show CDR1 as ENHRY and CDR2 as SYGVKD. The CDR3 is made up of 13 amino acids. V was cut by 7 bases and J by 4 bases, with 8 bases left in between. The CDR3 bases are TGTGCCATCAAAGGGGATTATAATTCACCCCTCCACTTT. Protein product: CAIKGDYNSPLHF.

The genes are TRBV3-1 (or the pseudogene TRBV3-2) and TRBJ1-1, with D tentatively TRBD1 (5 bases). Deletions cut 0 bases from V and 10 bases from J, with 18 bases between. The CDR3 has 15 amino acids. The germline CDR1 and CDR2 sequences are LGHDT and YNNKEL (reference sequence). The chain's CDR3 is CASSQDYPRADGAFF. CDR3 in DNA: TGTGCCAGCAGCCAAGATTATCCCAGGGCAGACGGAGCTTTCTTT.

The chain employs TRBV5-4 and TRBJ1-1; D gene uncertain. Germline V gene lookup returns CDR1 SGHNT and CDR2 YYREEE (reference sequence). Trimming cost V 2 bases and J 0 bases, with 8 bases left between them. This CDR3 has 14 residues. This CDR3 reads CASSLRDLNTEAFF. For the CDR3, the DNA is TGTGCCAGCAGCTTACGTGACTTGAACACTGAAGCTTTCTTT.

The chain has TRBV5-8 and TRBJ2-2; tentatively, D is TRBD1 (6 bases). The germline CDR1 and CDR2 sequences are SGHTS and YDEGEE. CDR3 length: 14 amino acids. Trimming removed 4 bases from V and 2 bases from J, with 9 bases in between. The CDR3 region is CASSEDRNTGELFF. CDR3 bases: TGTGCCAGCAGCGAGGACAGAAACACCGGGGAGCTGTTTTTT.

The V gene is TRBV5-1, the J gene TRBJ1-2, with 7 positions matching TRBD1. The junction had 10 bases not matched to a gene; V was cut back by 4 bases and J by 4 bases. The V gene's germline CDR1 is SGHRS and CDR2 YFSETQ. The CDR3 totals 15 residues. The CDR3 nucleotides are TGCGCCAGCAGCCCAGAGACAGGGTTTGCCTATGGCTACACCTTC. The encoded protein is CASSPETGFAYGYTF.

The chain carries TRBV5-1 and TRBJ2-5; 10 nucleotides line up with TRBD2. The CDR3 is made up of 16 amino acids. V was pared by 1 base and J by 3 bases, with 6 bases of the junction left unmatched. Germline V gene data show CDR1 as SGHRS and CDR2 as YFSETQ. The CDR3 protein is CASSLTLAGAKETQYF. In DNA, the CDR3 is TGCGCCAGCAGCTTGACGCTAGCGGGGGCCAAAGAGACCCAGTACTTC.

This chain uses TRBV27 with TRBJ1-2, with a tentative D call TRBD1 (6 bases). Looked up from germline, CDR1 is MNHEY and CDR2 is SMNVEV (reference sequence). This CDR3 region has 14 residues. Trimming took off 4 bases at V and 6 bases at J, with 15 bases between the two ends. The CDR3 region is CASSSKRGRDGYTF. Written as DNA, the CDR3 is TGTGCCAGCAGTTCTAAAAGGGGGAGAGATGGCTACACCTTC.

The V call is TRBV5-1, the J call TRBJ2-5, with D possibly being TRBD2 (5 bases). Trimming removed 0 bases from V and 5 bases from J, with 20 bases in between. Germline assignment: CDR1 SGHRS and CDR2 YFSETQ. The CDR3 spans 17 residues. This CDR3 reads CASSLGPEVDLGETQYF. CDR3 bases: TGCGCCAGCAGCTTGGGCCCGGAGGTAGACCTCGGGGAGACCCAGTACTTC.

The chain has TRBV6-4 and TRBJ1-5, with no clear D. V lost 4 bases and J 4 bases, leaving 8 bases between the germline ends. This CDR3 region has 13 residues. The germline CDR1 and CDR2 sequences are MRHNA and SNTAGT. CDR3 nucleotides: TGTGCCAGCAGTGCGCGGGAAAATCAGCCCCAGCATTTT. It codes for CASSARENQPQHF.

V gene TRBV3-1 (or the pseudogene TRBV3-2) combines with J gene TRBJ2-1; no reliable D call. The ends were cut back, 1 base at V and 8 bases at J, with 9 bases in the middle. This CDR3 comprises 13 residues. From germline, CDR1 is LGHDT and CDR2 YNNKEL (reference sequence). The CDR3 DNA reads TGTGCCAGCAGCCAAGTTAACTTAGATGAGCAGTTCTTC. Translating it yields CASSQVNLDEQFF.

This clone showed up just once. The rearrangement joins TRBV10-3 to TRBJ1-2, with TRBD1 as a possible D gene (6 bases). V shed 3 bases and J shed 8 bases, with 19 bases lying between them. The CDR3 has 15 residues. In germline, CDR1 is ENHRY, CDR2 SYGVKD. CDR3: CAISERDTIMRGYTF. CDR3 in DNA: TGTGCCATCAGTGAAAGGGACACAATTATGAGAGGCTACACCTTC.

The count of this clone is one. Here the CDR3 reads CASSSEVSPLHF. For the CDR3, the DNA is TGTGCCAGCAGCTCCGAGGTTTCACCCCTCCACTTT. V usage is TRBV7-9 and J usage is TRBJ1-6; no reliable D call. Deletions cut 4 bases from V and 9 bases from J, with 7 bases between. From germline, CDR1 is SEHNR and CDR2 FQNEAQ (reference sequence). CDR3 length: 12 residues.

The chain is built from TRBV7-2 and TRBJ1-2; 7 nucleotides line up with TRBD1. Germline trimming cut 4 bases from V and 6 bases from J; bases unmatched to any gene: 5. The length of the CDR3 is 13 residues. Germline V lookup: CDR1 SGHTA, CDR2 FQGNSA. CDR3 in amino acids: CASSSTGFDGYTF. CDR3 nucleotide sequence: TGTGCCAGCAGCTCGACAGGGTTTGATGGCTACACCTTC.